A single sample is the source of the 18 T cell receptor beta chains below, sequenced in a study of molecular identifiers for immune sequencing clone quantification. TCRdb reprocessed the PCR reads with MiXCR, giving one entry per CDR3 protein. Of some 9,800 distinct CDR3 sequences listed, 15% to 20% are singletons. What was sequenced was naive CD8+ T cells from blood, with Jurkat cell RNA spiked in. Noted subset: FACS-sorted CD8+CD4-CCR7+CD45RA+ naive T cells. All receptors come from a human donor in good health. Some libraries in this study had Jurkat cell RNA spiked in.

With regard to this clonotype: This may arise from a read error, as a much more abundant clone is one base away. J is TRBJ1-4 and V is TRBV11-2, with TRBD1 matching 7 bases. The CDR3 totals 13 residues. Germline CDR1 is SGHAT and CDR2 is FQNNGV. The DNA of the CDR3 is TGTGCCGGCAGGGGGATCACTAATGAAAAACTGTTTTTT. Its protein product is CAGRGITNEKLFF. The variable domain in full, completed from reference TRBV11-2 and TRBJ1-4, reads EAGVAQSPRYKIIEKRQSVAFWCNPISGHATLYWYQQILGQGPKLLIQFQNNGVVDDSQLPKDRFSAERLKGVDSTLKIQPAKLEDSAVYLCAGRGITNEKLFFGSGTQLSVL.

This clonotype appeared a few times. A read error is possible here, since a much larger clone lies one base away. The chain employs TRBV27 and TRBJ2-1, with D perhaps being TRBD1 or TRBD2 (6 bases each). The CDR3 is 13 residues long. The V gene's germline CDR1 is MNHEY and CDR2 SMNVEV (reference sequence). CDR3 protein: CASSLWGADERFF. The CDR3 nucleotides read TGTGCCAGCAGTTTGTGGGGGGCCGATGAGCGGTTCTTC.

This clonotype qualifies as medium-sized (0.01 to 0.1%). The rearrangement uses TRBV7-2 and TRBJ1-5; D unresolved. Looked up from germline, CDR1 is SGHTA and CDR2 is FQGNSA. The V end was cut by 2 bases, the J end by 3 bases, with 11 bases between. The CDR3 is 15 residues long. In DNA, the CDR3 is TGTGCCAGCAGCTTATTCCGGAACTCCAATCAGCCCCAGCATTTT. Encoded protein: CASSLFRNSNQPQHF.

This clonotype was counted ten times or more. The chain uses TRBV7-3 and TRBJ1-1, with 9 positions matching TRBD1. Germline V CDR1 and CDR2: SGHTA, FQGTGA. This CDR3 contains 14 residues. After removal of 5 bases from V and 5 bases from J, the junction contained 6 bases not matched to a gene. The CDR3 region is CASSPGQGGTEAFF. CDR3 DNA: TGTGCCAGCAGCCCGGGACAGGGAGGAACTGAAGCTTTCTTT.

To note about this clonotype: This clone may be a read error of a much larger clone one base away. The chain has TRBV5-1 and TRBJ2-5; D is unresolved. The CDR3 loop spans 14 amino acids. Germline V lookup: CDR1 SGHRS, CDR2 YFSETQ. In DNA, the CDR3 is TGCGCCAGCAGCTTGGAGGTCTATCAAGAGACCCAGCACTTC. It is translated as CASSLEVYQETQHF. The full variable domain, completed using reference TRBV5-1 and TRBJ2-5, is KAGVTQTPRYLIKTRGQQVTLSCSPISGHRSVSWYQQTPGQGLQFLFEYFSETQRNKGNFPGRFSGRQFSNSRSEMNVSTLELGDSALYLCASSLEVYQETQHFGPGTRLLVL.

This clonotype showed up many times. This chain links TRBV27 with TRBJ1-1; TRBD1 is a possible D gene (6 bases). Germline assignment: CDR1 MNHEY and CDR2 SMNVEV (reference sequence). Trimming pared 7 bases from V and 7 bases from J, leaving 25 bases between. This CDR3 has 16 amino acids. CDR3 in amino acids: CASIKPGGQTRHEAFF. Here the CDR3 DNA reads TGTGCCAGCATTAAACCCGGGGGGCAAACCCGGCATGAAGCTTTCTTT.

A remark on this clonotype: Being one base from a much bigger clone, this may be a read error. The genes are TRBV19 and TRBJ2-3, with a weak D call TRBD1 (5 bases). The V gene's germline CDR1 is LNHDA and CDR2 SQIVND (reference sequence). The CDR3 has 12 amino acids. V was clipped by 10 bases and J by 6 bases, with 14 bases between them. The CDR3 loop reads CANSMGRDTQYF. DNA for the CDR3: TGTGCCAATAGCATGGGGCGGGATACGCAGTATTTT.

This clonotype qualifies as medium-sized (0.01 to 0.1%). The chain recombines TRBV4-3 with TRBJ2-3; TRBD2 is a possible D gene (6 bases). The CDR3 sequence is 16 residues long. In germline, CDR1 is LGHNA, CDR2 YSLEER. V lost 4 bases and J lost 0, with 14 bases in between. The CDR3 DNA reads as TGCGCCAGCAGCCCGGGACCTAGCGCTAGCACAGATACGCAGTATTTT. Translation gives CASSPGPSASTDTQYF.

With respect to this clonotype: This may be a read error, as it is one base from a much larger clone. The chain recombines TRBV7-9 with TRBJ2-2; D is unclear. This CDR3 is built from 15 residues. From germline, CDR1 is SEHNR and CDR2 FQNEAQ (reference sequence). The CDR3 nucleotides are TGTGCCAGCGGCTTCGGCGGCGCTAACACCGGGGAGCTGTTTTTT. Amino acid sequence: CASGFGGANTGELFF.

About this clonotype itself: A read error may explain this, as a much larger clone is one base away. The CDR3 ends on some other residue instead of the conserved phenylalanine or tryptophan, so this is likely a read error. CDR3 in amino acids: CASSIVGNSNQPQHL. The DNA of the CDR3 is TGTGCCAGTAGTATAGTCGGCAATAGCAATCAGCCCCAGCATCTT. The chain uses TRBV19 and TRBJ1-5; D uncertain. The CDR3 is made up of 15 amino acids. Germline V gene lookup returns CDR1 LNHDA and CDR2 SQIVND (reference sequence). Trimming left V 1 base short and J 0 bases short, with 7 bases between.

A few counts support this clonotype. This may be a read error, as it is one base from a much larger clone. V and J are TRBV7-9 and TRBJ1-3; a weak D match, TRBD1 (5 bases). CDR1 and CDR2 from the germline V gene are SEHNR and FQNEAQ (reference sequence). The CDR3 contains 14 residues. CDR3 DNA sequence: TGTGCCAGCAGCCACGGGGCAACTGGAGACACCATATATTTT. It encodes CASSHGATGDTIYF.

This clonotype was counted ten times or more. CDR3: CASSQDPYGSNNEQFF. CDR3 nucleotides: TGCGCCAGCAGCCAAGATCCGTACGGGAGCAACAATGAGCAGTTCTTC. The V gene is TRBV4-1, the J gene TRBJ2-1; the D gene is possibly TRBD2 (6 bases). The germline V gene has CDR1 MGHRA and CDR2 YSYEKL. Trimming removed 0 bases from V and 5 bases from J, with 14 bases in between. This CDR3 spans 16 amino acids.

This rearrangement joins TRBV10-3 to TRBJ1-1, with D possibly TRBD1 on 5 matching bases. CDR3 length equals 15 residues. V shed 0 bases and J shed 1 base, with 9 bases lying between them. The germline gives CDR1 ENHRY, CDR2 SYGVKD. In DNA form, the CDR3 reads TGTGCCATCAGTGAGTCTCGGGGGGGGAACACTGAAGCTTTCTTT. Translation gives CAISESRGGNTEAFF.

This clonotype was found many times. V gene TRBV18 combines with J gene TRBJ2-5; a weak D match, TRBD1 (6 bases). The V and J ends lost 5 bases and 5 bases respectively, with 12 bases between them. The CDR3 is made up of 13 amino acids. Germline V CDR1 and CDR2: KGHSH, LQKENI. The CDR3 DNA is TGTGCCAGCTCAGGGGGCGCCGGCGAGACCCAGTACTTC. Amino acid sequence: CASSGGAGETQYF.

This clonotype was seen ten or more times. The chain employs TRBV11-3 and TRBJ2-7, with D perhaps matching TRBD2 (7 bases). V was clipped by 5 bases and J by 3 bases, with 17 bases between them. The length of the CDR3 is 15 residues. Germline V gene data show CDR1 as SGHNT and CDR2 as YENEEA. The CDR3 reads CASSHRGGADYEQYF. The DNA of the CDR3 is TGTGCCAGCAGCCATAGAGGGGGGGCGGACTACGAGCAGTACTTC. The entire variable domain, with the rest obtained from reference TRBV11-3 and TRBJ2-7, is as follows: EAGVVQSPRYKIIEKKQPVAFWCNPISGHNTLYWYLQNLGQGPELLIRYENEEAVDDSQLPKDRFSAERLKGVDSTLKIQPAELGDSAVYLCASSHRGGADYEQYFGPGTRLTVT.

In its sample, this clonotype was seen many times. The genes are TRBV11-2 and TRBJ2-1, with D possibly matching TRBD2 (6 bases). Trimming shortened V by 1 base and J by 8 bases, and 21 bases separated the two germline ends. Germline V lookup: CDR1 SGHAT, CDR2 FQNNGV. The CDR3 runs 17 residues. CDR3 nucleotide sequence: TGTGCCAGCAGCTTAGGGGACCGGGACTTCGTGGTCGATGAGCAGTTCTTC. Protein product: CASSLGDRDFVVDEQFF.

This clonotype was recorded at least ten times. The chain has TRBV12-3 or TRBV12-4 and TRBJ1-4; D call uncertain. The V and J ends lost 0 bases and 7 bases respectively, with 9 bases between them. This CDR3 is 14 amino acids long. The CDR3 nucleotides read TGTGCCAGCAGTTTAGCTGTTGGGTTTGAAAAACTGTTTTTT. Translated: CASSLAVGFEKLFF.

CDR3 DNA sequence: TGTGCCACCAGTGATGTGGGAATGGTTCATGGCTACACCTTC. It codes for CATSDVGMVHGYTF. This chain joins TRBV24-1 and TRBJ1-2; no firm D call. Per the germline V gene, CDR1 is KGHDR and CDR2 is SFDVKD. The CDR3 is 14 amino acids. Trimming cost V 3 bases and J 6 bases, with 13 bases left between them.